This T cell receptor (beta chain) originates from a study of T cells in localized non-small cell lung cancer. In the case of this clone: Its antigen is currently unknown.

Per the germline V gene, CDR1 is LNHDA and CDR2 is SQIVND (reference sequence). Trimming took off 7 bases at V and 2 bases at J, with 20 bases between the two ends. The CDR3 runs to 16 residues. General study findings and limits: A median of around 60 clones ranked among the top 100 in tumor appeared in adjacent lung.

Sequencing used immunoSEQ multiplex PCR; TCRdb keeps in-frame clones, though not all of them. Among some 54,000 clones listed, 80% were seen once. Sequenced here: PBMCs, sampled before any cancer treatment. The J gene is TRBJ1-2, the V gene TRBV19, with D perhaps matching TRBD1 (6 bases). The receptor's source is a woman aged 40-70 years with stage II lung adenocarcinoma. The CDR3 reads CASTDPRSGGNYGYTF. The DNA of the CDR3 is TGTGCCAGTACCGACCCCCGGAGTGGGGGCAACTATGGCTACACCTTC.